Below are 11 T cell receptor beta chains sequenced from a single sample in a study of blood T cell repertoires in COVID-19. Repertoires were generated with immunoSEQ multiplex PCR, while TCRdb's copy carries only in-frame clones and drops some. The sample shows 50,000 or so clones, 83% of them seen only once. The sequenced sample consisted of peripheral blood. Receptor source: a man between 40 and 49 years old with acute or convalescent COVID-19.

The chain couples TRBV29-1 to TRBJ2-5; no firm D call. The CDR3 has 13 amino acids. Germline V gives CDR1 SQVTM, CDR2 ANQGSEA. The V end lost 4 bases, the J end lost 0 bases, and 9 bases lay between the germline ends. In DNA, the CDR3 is TGCAGCGTTGCTAGACTGGACCAAGAGACCCAGTACTTC. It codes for CSVARLDQETQYF.

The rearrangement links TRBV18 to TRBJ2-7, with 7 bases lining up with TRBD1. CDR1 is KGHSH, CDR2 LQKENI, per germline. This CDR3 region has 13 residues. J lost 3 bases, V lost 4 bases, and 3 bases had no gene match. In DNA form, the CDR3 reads TGTGCCAGCTCACTTGCAGGGGGCTACGAGCAGTACTTC. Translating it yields CASSLAGGYEQYF. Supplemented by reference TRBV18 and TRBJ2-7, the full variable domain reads NAGVMQNPRHLVRRRGQEARLRCSPMKGHSHVYWYRQLPEEGLKFMVYLQKENIIDESGMPKERFSAEFPKEGPSILRIQQVVRGDSAAYFCASSLAGGYEQYFGPGTRLTVT.

DNA of the CDR3: TGTGCCAGCAGCCCCCAGGACAGTTCGAATCAGCCCCAGCATTTT. Protein: CASSPQDSSNQPQHF. The chain links TRBV3-1 (or the pseudogene TRBV3-2) to TRBJ1-5; TRBD1 is a possible D gene (6 bases). CDR3 length: 15 residues. Germline V gives CDR1 LGHDT, CDR2 YNNKEL (reference sequence). V lost 4 bases to trimming and J lost 4 bases, with 14 bases between them.

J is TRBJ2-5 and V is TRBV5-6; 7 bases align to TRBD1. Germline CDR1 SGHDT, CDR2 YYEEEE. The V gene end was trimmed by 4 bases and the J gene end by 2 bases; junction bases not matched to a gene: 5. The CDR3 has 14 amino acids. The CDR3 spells CASSVGTVQETQYF. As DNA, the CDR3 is TGTGCCAGCAGCGTTGGGACAGTTCAAGAGACCCAGTACTTC.

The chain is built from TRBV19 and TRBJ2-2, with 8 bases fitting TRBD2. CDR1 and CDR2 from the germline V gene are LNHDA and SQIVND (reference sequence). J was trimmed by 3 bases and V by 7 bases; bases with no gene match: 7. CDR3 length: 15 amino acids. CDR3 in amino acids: CASKKTSVDTGELFF. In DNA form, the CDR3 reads TGTGCCAGTAAAAAGACTAGCGTTGACACCGGGGAGCTGTTTTTT. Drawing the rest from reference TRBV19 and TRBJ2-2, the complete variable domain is DGGITQSPKYLFRKEGQNVTLSCEQNLNHDAMYWYRQDPGQGLRLIYYSQIVNDFQKGDIAEGYSVSREKKESFPLTVTSAQKNPTAFYLCASKKTSVDTGELFFGEGSRLTVL.

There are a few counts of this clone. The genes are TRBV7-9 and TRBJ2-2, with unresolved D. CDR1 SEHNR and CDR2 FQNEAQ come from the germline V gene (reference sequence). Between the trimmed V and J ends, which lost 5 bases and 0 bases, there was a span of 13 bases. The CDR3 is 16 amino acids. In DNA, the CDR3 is TGTGCCAGCAGCGTCGATGCGACTGCGAACACCGGGGAGCTGTTTTTT. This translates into CASSVDATANTGELFF. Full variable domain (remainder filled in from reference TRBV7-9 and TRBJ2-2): DTGVSQNPRHKITKRGQNVTFRCDPISEHNRLYWYRQTLGQGPEFLTYFQNEAQLEKSRLLSDRFSAERPKGSFSTLEIQRTEQGDSAMYLCASSVDATANTGELFFGEGSRLTVL.

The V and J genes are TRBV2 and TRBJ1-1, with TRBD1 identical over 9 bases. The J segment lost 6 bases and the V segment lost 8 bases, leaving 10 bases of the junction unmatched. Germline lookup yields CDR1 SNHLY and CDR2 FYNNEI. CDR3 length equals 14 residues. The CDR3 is CASQDRGRGAEAFF. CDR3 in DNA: TGTGCCAGCCAAGACAGGGGGAGGGGGGCTGAAGCTTTCTTT.

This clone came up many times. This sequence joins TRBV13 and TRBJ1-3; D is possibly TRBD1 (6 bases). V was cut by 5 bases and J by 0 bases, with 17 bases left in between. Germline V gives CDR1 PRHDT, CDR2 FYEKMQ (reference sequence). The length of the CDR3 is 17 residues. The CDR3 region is CASSLYDRQDSGNTIYF. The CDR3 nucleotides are TGTGCCAGCAGCCTATACGATCGACAGGACTCTGGAAACACCATATATTTT.

CDR3 sequence reads: CASSPGQGRLMNTEAFF. As DNA, the CDR3 is TGTGCCAGCAGCCCGGGACAGGGGAGATTGATGAACACTGAAGCTTTCTTT. This sequence joins TRBV11-2 and TRBJ1-1; 10 bases are a match to TRBD1. The germline gives CDR1 SGHAT, CDR2 FQNNGV. V shed 5 bases and J 0 bases; nucleotides not matched to a gene: 9. This CDR3 region has 17 residues.

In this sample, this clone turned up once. The CDR3: CASSLAVSYEQYF. The CDR3 DNA reads TGCGCCAGCAGCTTGGCCGTTTCCTACGAGCAGTACTTC. The genes are TRBV5-1 and TRBJ2-7; D unresolved. CDR3 length: 13 amino acids. Trimming stripped 0 bases from V and 1 base from J, with 5 bases between. Germline V lookup: CDR1 SGHRS, CDR2 YFSETQ.

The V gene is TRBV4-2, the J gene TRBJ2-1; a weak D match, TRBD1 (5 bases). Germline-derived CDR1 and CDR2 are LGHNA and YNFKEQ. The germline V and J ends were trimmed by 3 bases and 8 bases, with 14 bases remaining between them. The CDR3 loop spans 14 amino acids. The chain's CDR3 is CASSHRTPEDEQFF. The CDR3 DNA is TGTGCCAGCAGCCATAGGACACCTGAGGATGAGCAGTTCTTC.